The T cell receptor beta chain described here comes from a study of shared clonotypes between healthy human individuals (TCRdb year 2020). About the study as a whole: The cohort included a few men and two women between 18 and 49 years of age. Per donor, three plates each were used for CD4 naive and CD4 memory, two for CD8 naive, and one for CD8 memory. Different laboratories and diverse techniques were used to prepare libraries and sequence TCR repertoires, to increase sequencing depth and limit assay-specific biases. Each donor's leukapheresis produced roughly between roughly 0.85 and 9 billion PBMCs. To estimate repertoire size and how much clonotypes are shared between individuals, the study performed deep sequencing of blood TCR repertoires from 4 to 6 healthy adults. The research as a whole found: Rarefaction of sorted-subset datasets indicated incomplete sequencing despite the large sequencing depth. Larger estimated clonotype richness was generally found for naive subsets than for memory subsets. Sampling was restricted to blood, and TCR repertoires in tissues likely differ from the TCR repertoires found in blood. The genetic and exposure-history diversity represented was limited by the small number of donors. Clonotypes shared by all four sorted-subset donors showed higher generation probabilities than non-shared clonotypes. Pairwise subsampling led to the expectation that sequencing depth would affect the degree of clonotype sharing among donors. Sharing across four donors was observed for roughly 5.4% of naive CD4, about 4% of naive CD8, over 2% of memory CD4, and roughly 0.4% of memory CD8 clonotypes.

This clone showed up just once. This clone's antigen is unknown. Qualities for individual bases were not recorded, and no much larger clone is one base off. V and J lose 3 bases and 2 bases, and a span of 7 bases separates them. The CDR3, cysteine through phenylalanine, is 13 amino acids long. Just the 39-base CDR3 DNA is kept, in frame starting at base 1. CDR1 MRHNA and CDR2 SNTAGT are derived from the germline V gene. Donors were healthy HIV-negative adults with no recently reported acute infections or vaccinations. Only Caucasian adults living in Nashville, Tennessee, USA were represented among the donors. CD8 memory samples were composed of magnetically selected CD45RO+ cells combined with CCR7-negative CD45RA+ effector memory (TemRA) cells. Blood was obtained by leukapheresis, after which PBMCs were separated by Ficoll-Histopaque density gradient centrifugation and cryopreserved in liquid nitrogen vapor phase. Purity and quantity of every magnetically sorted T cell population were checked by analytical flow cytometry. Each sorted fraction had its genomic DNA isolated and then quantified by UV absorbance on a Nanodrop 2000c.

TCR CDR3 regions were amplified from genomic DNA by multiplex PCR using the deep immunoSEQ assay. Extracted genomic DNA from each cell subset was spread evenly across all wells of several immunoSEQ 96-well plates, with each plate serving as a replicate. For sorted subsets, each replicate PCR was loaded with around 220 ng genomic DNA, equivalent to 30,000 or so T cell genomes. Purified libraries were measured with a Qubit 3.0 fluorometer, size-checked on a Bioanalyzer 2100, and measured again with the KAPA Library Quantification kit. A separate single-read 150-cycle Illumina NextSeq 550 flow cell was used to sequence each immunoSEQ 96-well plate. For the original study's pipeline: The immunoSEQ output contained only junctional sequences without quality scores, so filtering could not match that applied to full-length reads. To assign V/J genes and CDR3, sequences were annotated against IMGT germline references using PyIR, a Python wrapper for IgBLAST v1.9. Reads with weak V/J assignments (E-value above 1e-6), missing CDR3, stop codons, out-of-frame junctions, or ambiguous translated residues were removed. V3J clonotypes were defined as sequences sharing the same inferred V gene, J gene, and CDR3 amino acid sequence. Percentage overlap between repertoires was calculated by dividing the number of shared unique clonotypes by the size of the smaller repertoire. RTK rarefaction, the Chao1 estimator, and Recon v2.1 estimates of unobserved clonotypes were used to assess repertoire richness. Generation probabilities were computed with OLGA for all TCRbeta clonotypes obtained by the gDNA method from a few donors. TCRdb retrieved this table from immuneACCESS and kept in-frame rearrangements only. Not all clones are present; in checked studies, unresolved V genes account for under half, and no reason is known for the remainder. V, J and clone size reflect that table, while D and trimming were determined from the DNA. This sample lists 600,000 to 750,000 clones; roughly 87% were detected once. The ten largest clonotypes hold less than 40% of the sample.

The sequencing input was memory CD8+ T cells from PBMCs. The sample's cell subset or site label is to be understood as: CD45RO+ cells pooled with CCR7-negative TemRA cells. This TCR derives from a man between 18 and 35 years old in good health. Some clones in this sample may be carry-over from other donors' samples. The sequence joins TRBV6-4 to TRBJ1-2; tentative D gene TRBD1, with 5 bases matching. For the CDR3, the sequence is CASSEGTNYGYTF. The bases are TGTGCCAGCAGTGAGGGGACCAACTATGGCTACACCTTC.